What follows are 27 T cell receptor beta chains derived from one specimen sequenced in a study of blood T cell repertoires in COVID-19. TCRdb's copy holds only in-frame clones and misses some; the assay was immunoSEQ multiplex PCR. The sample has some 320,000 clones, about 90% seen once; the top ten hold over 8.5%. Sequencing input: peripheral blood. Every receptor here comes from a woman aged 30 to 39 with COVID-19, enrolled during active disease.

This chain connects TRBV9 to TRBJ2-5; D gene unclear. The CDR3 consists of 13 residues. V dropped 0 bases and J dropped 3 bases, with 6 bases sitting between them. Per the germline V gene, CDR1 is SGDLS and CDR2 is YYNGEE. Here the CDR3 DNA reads TGTGCCAGCAGCGTAGGGCAGAAAGAGACCCAGTACTTC. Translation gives CASSVGQKETQYF.

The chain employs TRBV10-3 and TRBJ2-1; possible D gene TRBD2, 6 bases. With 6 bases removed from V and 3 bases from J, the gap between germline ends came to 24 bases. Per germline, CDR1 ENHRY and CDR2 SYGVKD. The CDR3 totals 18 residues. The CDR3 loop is CAIRPDGDFAAGYNEQFF. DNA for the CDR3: TGTGCCATCAGACCGGACGGGGACTTTGCGGCGGGCTACAATGAGCAGTTCTTC.

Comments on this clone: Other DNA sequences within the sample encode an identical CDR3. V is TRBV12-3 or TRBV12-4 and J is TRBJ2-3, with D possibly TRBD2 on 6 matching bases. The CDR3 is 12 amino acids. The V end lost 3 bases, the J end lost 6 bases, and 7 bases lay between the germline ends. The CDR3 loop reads CASSFAGDTQYF. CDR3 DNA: TGTGCCAGCAGTTTCGCGGGGGATACGCAGTATTTT.

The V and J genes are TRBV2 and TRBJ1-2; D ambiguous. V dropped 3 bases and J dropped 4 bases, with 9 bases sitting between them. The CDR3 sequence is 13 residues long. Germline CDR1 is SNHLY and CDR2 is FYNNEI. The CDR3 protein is CASSEELSYGYTF. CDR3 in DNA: TGTGCCAGCAGTGAGGAGTTGAGCTATGGCTACACCTTC.

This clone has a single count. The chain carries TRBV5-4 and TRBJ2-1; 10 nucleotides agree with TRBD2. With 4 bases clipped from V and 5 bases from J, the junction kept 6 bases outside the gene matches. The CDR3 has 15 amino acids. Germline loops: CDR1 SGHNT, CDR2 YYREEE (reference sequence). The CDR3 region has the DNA TGTGCCAGCAGCGTCGGACTAGCGGAAAACAATGAGCAGTTCTTC. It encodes CASSVGLAENNEQFF.

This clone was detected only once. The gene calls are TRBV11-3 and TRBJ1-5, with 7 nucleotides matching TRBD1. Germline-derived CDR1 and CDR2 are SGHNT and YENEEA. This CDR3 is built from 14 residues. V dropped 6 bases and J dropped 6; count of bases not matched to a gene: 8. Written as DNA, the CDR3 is TGTGCCAGCAGACCCCGACAGGGAATTCAGCCCCAGCATTTT. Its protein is CASRPRQGIQPQHF.

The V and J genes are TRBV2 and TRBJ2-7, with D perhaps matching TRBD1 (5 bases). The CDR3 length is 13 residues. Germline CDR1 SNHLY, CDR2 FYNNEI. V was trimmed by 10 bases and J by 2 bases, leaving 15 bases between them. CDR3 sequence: CAKTRVYAYEQYF. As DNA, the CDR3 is TGTGCCAAAACCAGGGTCTACGCCTACGAGCAGTACTTC.

CDR3: CAWSVFTGVEQYF. The DNA for the CDR3 is TGTGCCTGGAGTGTATTCACGGGGGTTGAGCAGTACTTC. This chain joins TRBV30 and TRBJ2-7, with D possibly being TRBD2 (6 bases). Germline V CDR1 and CDR2: GTSNPN, SVGIG (reference sequence). The CDR3 is 13 amino acids. Trimming removed 0 bases from V and 7 bases from J, with 13 bases in between.

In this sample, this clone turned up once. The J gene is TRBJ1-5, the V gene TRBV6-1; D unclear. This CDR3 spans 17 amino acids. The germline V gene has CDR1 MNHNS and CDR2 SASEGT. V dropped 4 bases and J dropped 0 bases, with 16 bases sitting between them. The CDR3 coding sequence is TGTGCCAGCAGTGCGGGTCTGTCCGGATATAGCAATCAGCCCCAGCATTTT. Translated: CASSAGLSGYSNQPQHF.

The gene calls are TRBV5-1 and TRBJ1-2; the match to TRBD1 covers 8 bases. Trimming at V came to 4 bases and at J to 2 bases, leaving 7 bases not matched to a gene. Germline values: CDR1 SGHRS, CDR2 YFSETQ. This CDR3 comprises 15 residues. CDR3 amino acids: CASSPAGGLNYGYTF. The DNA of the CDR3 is TGCGCCAGCAGCCCTGCAGGGGGCCTCAACTATGGCTACACCTTC.

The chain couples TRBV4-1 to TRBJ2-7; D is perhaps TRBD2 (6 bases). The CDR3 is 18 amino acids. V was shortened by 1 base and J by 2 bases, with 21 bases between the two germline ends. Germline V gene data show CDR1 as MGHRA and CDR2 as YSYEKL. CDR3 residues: CASSQGFSGRGVTYEQYF. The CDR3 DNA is TGCGCCAGCAGCCAAGGCTTTTCCGGGCGGGGTGTTACCTACGAGCAGTACTTC.

The CDR3: CAWMRGLPRESTEAFF. The CDR3 bases are TGTGCCTGGATGAGGGGACTGCCCCGAGAGAGCACTGAAGCTTTCTTT. The chain links TRBV30 to TRBJ1-1, with a tentative D call TRBD1 (5 bases). CDR3 length: 16 residues. Germline V lookup: CDR1 GTSNPN, CDR2 SVGIG (reference sequence). The V and J ends lost 4 bases and 4 bases respectively, with 22 bases between them. Based on the CDR3 plus reference TRBV30 and TRBJ1-1, the full variable domain is SQTIHQWPATLVQPVGSPLSLECTVEGTSNPNLYWYRQAAGRGLQLLFYSVGIGQISSEVPQNLSASRPQDRQFILSSKKLLLSDSGFYLCAWMRGLPRESTEAFFGQGTRLTVV.

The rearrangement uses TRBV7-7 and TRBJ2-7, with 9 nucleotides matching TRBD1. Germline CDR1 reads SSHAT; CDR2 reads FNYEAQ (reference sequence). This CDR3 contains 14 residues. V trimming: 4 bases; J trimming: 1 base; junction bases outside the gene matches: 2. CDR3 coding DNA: TGTGCCAGCAGCTCCGACAGGGGGTCCTACGAGCAGTACTTC. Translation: CASSSDRGSYEQYF.

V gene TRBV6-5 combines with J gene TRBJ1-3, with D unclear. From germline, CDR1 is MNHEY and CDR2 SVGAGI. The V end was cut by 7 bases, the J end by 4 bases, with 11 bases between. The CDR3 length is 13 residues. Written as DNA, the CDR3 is TGTGCCAGCACCCCATCGGGGGGAAACACCATATATTTT. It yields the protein CASTPSGGNTIYF.

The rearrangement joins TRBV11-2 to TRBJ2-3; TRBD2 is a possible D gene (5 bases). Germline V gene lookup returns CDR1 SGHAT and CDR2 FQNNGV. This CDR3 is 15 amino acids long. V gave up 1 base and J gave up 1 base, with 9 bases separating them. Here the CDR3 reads CASSLVGERTDTQYF. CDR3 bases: TGTGCCAGCAGCTTAGTGGGAGAACGCACAGATACGCAGTATTTT.

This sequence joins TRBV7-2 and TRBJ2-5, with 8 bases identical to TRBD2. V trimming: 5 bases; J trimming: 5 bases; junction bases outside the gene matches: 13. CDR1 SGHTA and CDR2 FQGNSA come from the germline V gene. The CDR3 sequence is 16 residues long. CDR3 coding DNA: TGTGCCAGCAGCACCCGTCCGGGGGGGGCCGGGGAGACCCAGTACTTC. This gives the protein CASSTRPGGAGETQYF.

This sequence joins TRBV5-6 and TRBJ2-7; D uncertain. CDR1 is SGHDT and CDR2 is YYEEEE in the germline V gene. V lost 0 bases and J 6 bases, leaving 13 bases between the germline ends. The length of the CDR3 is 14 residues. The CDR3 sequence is CASSLAQNPFEQYF. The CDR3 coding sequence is TGTGCCAGCAGCTTGGCCCAGAACCCCTTCGAGCAGTACTTC.

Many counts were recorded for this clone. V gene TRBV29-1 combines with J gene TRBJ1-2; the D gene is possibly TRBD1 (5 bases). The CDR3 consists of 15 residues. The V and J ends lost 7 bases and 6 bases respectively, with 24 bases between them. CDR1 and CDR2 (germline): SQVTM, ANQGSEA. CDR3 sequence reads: CSASRDWGGDDGYTF. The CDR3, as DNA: TGCAGCGCCTCCCGGGACTGGGGGGGAGATGATGGCTACACCTTC.

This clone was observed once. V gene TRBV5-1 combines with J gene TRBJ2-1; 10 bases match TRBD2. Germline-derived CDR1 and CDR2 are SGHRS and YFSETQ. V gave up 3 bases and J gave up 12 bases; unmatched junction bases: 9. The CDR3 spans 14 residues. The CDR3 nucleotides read TGCGCCAGCAGCTGGAGCGGGGGGGCCTTAGTGCAGTTCTTC. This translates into CASSWSGGALVQFF.

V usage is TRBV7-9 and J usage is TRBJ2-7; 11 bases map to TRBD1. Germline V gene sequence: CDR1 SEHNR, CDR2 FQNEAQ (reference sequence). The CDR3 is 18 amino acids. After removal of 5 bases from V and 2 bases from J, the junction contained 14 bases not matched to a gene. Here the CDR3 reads CASSPPSGGTGGTYEQYF. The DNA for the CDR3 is TGTGCCAGCAGCCCACCCTCGGGGGGGACAGGGGGTACCTACGAGCAGTACTTC. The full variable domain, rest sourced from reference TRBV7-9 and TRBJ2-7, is DTGVSQNPRHKITKRGQNVTFRCDPISEHNRLYWYRQTLGQGPEFLTYFQNEAQLEKSRLLSDRFSAERPKGSFSTLEIQRTEQGDSAMYLCASSPPSGGTGGTYEQYFGPGTRLTVT.

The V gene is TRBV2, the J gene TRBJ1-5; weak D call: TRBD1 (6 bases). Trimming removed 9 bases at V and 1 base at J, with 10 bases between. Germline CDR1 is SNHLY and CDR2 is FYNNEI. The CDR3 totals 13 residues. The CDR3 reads CASNRDSNQPQHF. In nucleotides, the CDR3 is TGTGCCAGTAACAGGGACAGCAATCAGCCCCAGCATTTT.

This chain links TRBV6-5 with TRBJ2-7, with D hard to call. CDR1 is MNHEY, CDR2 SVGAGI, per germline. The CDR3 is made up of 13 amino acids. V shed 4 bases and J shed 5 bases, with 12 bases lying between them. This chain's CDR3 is CASSFAPSHEQYF. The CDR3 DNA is TGTGCCAGCAGTTTCGCCCCGAGCCACGAGCAGTACTTC.

The CDR3 reads CASSFPLIGGYTF. The CDR3 DNA follows: TGTGCCAGCAGTTTTCCCTTGATCGGGGGCTACACCTTC. This chain joins TRBV28 and TRBJ1-2; D is unclear. The V gene lost 3 bases and the J gene lost 8 bases, with 13 bases spanning the gap. Germline loops: CDR1 MDHEN, CDR2 SYDVKM. CDR3 length equals 13 residues.

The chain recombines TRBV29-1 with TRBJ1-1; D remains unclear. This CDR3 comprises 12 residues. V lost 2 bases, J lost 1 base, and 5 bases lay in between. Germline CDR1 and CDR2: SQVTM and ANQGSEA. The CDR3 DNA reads TGCAGCGTTGAACGAGAGAACACTGAAGCTTTCTTT. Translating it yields CSVERENTEAFF.

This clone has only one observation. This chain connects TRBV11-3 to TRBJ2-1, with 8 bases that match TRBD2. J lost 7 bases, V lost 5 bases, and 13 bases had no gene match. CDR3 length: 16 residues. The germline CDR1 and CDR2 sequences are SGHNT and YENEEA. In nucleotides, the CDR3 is TGTGCCAGCAGCCTCGGGGGGGGAACAGGGTTAAATGAGCAGTTCTTC. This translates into CASSLGGGTGLNEQFF.

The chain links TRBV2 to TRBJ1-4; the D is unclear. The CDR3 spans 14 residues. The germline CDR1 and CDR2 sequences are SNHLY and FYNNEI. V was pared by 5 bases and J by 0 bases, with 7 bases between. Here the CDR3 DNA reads TGTGCCAGCAGTTTGAGTGCAACTAATGAAAAACTGTTTTTT. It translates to CASSLSATNEKLFF.

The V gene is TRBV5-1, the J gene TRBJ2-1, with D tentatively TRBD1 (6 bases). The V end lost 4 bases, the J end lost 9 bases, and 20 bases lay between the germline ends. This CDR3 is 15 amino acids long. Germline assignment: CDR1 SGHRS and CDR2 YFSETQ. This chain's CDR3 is CASSPYQQGSGEQFF. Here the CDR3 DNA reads TGCGCCAGCAGCCCGTACCAACAGGGCTCGGGTGAGCAGTTCTTC.